Given below is one T cell receptor (beta chain) in context. What it recognizes is unknown. The source of the sample is a study of shared clonotypes between healthy human individuals. Data came from immunoSEQ multiplex PCR; TCRdb stores just in-frame clones and leaves some out. The sample holds over a million clones, 98% to 99% seen once. All participating donors were Caucasian adults from Nashville, Tennessee. CD4+ cell separation produced CD45RA+ naive and CD45RA-negative memory subsets. Overall study results and limits: Estimated clonotype richness was generally higher in naive than memory subsets.

The CDR3 is made up of 14 amino acids. V was trimmed by 0 bases and J by 5 bases, leaving 11 bases between them. Germline V gene data show CDR1 as SGHKS and CDR2 as YYEKEE (reference sequence). Sequenced material: naive CD4+ T cells sorted from blood. The subset is: CD45RA+ positively selected. This TCR was recovered from a young man in good health. V and J are TRBV5-5 and TRBJ2-5; no definite D call. The CDR3 sequence: CASSLALGLETQYF. The CDR3 DNA follows: TGTGCCAGCAGCTTGGCTCTGGGGTTGGAGACCCAGTACTTC.